The clone carrying this T cell receptor (beta chain) appeared many times. The data were taken from a study of T cells in Graves' hyperthyroidism and ophthalmopathy. Per germline, CDR1 MNHNS and CDR2 SASEGT. The length of the CDR3 is 13 residues. V shed 5 bases and J shed 1 base, with 9 bases lying between them. Amplification yielded TCR beta CDR3 regions, with RNA transcripts as the source. HTBI primers were employed in a first-round RT-PCR of the TCR CDR3. TCRdb called the multiplex PCR reads again in MiXCR, with one record for every CDR3 protein. The sample has some 200,000 distinct CDR3 sequences, approximately 16% seen once; the top ten hold 53%. Graves' hyperthyroidism was deemed stable absent ophthalmopathy progression within 18 months. Patients having uncontrolled infection, another autoimmune disease, pregnancy or lactation were not included. Diagnostic assessment was based on clinical symptoms, serum thyroxine and TRAb, thyroid ultrasound and orbital computed tomography.

This TCR was sampled from a woman in her fifties or sixties with Graves' hyperthyroidism. The sequencing input was blood. The chain joins TRBV6-1 to TRBJ2-7; tentatively, D is TRBD1 (5 bases). The CDR3 sequence is CASSRQPSYEQYF. The CDR3 nucleotides read TGTGCCAGCAGTCGACAGCCGTCCTACGAGCAGTACTTC.